The T cell receptor beta chain under discussion was sequenced for a study of post-analysis software for immune sequencing data. As for the study in general: Disease courses included relapsing-remitting, secondary progressive and progressive-relapsing multiple sclerosis. General study results and limits: The normalized Chao1 diversity of multiple sclerosis patients was significantly lower than that of controls. TRBV5-6, TRBV5-1 and TRBV20-1 were among four to six TRBV segments more frequent in patients than controls.

Presence of unique molecular identifiers characterized the TCR beta cDNA libraries. One entry per CDR3 protein, called by TCRdb with MiXCR from the PCR reads. The sample has 750,000 to 950,000 distinct CDR3 sequences, roughly 50% seen once; the top ten hold around 4.5%. Trimming cost V 4 bases and J 6 bases, with 11 bases left between them. From germline, CDR1 is SQVTM and CDR2 ANQGSEA. The CDR3 runs to 12 residues. As concerns this clonotype: What it binds is unknown.

Sequencing was carried out using blood. This TCR was sampled from a girl aged 5-17 years with multiple sclerosis. The rearrangement joins TRBV29-1 to TRBJ2-3; no clear D gene. The CDR3 nucleotides read TGCAGCGTTGTACACGGTTGGGATACGCAGTATTTT. Translation gives CSVVHGWDTQYF.